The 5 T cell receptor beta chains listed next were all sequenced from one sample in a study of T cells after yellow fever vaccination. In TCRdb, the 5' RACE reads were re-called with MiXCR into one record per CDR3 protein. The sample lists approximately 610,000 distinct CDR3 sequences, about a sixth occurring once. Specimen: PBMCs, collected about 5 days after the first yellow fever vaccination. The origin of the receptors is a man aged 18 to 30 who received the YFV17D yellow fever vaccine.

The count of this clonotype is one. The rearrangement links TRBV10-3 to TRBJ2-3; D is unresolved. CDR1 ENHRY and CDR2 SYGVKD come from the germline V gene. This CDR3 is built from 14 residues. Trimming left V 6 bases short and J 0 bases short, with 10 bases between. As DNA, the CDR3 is TGTGCCATCAGACCTGATCCTAGCACAGATACGCAGTATTTT. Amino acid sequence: CAIRPDPSTDTQYF.

This CDR3 is CASSVHGGQNEKLFF. In DNA, the CDR3 is TGTGCCAGCAGTGTACACGGCGGGCAAAATGAAAAACTGTTTTTT. The V and J genes are TRBV6-1 and TRBJ1-4; D is uncertain. The ends were cut back, 4 bases at V and 5 bases at J, with 14 bases in the middle. Germline V gene lookup returns CDR1 MNHNS and CDR2 SASEGT. This CDR3 is built from 15 residues.

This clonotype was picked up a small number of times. This chain's CDR3 is CASSLGPTGPDTQYF. Here the CDR3 DNA reads TGTGCCAGCAGCTTGGGTCCGACAGGTCCTGATACGCAGTATTTT. The rearrangement joins TRBV5-5 to TRBJ2-3; possible D gene TRBD1, 6 bases. CDR3 length equals 15 residues. Trimming cost V 0 bases and J 6 bases, with 14 bases left between them. Germline V CDR1 and CDR2: SGHKS, YYEKEE (reference sequence).

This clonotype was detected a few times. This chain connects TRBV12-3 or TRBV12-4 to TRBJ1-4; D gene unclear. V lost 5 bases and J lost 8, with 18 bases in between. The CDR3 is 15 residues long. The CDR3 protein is CASSSPDIIGEKLFF. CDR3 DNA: TGTGCCAGCAGTAGTCCTGATATTATTGGAGAAAAACTGTTTTTT.

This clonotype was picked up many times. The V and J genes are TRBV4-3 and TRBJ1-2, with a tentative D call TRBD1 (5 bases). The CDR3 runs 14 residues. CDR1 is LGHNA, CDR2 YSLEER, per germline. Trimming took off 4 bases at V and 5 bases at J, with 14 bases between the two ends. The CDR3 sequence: CASSLRWGAYGYTF. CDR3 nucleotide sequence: TGCGCCAGCAGCCTAAGATGGGGCGCGTATGGCTACACCTTC.